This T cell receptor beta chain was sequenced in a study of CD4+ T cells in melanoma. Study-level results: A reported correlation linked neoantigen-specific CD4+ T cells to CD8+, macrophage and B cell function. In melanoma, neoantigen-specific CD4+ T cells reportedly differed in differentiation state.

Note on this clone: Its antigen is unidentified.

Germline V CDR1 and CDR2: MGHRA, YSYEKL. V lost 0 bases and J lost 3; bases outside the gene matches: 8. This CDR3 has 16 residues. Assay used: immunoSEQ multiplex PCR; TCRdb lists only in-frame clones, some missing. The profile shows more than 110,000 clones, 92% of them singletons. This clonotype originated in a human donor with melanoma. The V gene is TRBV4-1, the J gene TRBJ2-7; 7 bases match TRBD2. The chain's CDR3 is CASSQEWSGARYEQYF. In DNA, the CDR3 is TGCGCCAGCAGCCAAGAGTGGAGCGGGGCGCGCTACGAGCAGTACTTC.